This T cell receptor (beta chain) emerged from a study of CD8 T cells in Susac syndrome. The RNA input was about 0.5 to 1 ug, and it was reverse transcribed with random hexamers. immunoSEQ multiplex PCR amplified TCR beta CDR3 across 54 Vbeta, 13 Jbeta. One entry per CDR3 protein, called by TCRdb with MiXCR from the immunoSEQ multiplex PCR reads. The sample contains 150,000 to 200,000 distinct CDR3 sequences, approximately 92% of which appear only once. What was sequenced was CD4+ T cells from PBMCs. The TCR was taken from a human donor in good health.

DNA for the CDR3: TGTGCCAGCAGTTACTCGGGTGGGAGGACTGAAGCTTTCTTT. Translation gives CASSYSGGRTEAFF. The chain employs TRBV6-5 and TRBJ1-1; no firm D call. The germline gives CDR1 MNHEY, CDR2 SVGAGI. The CDR3 extends over 14 amino acids. V lost 0 bases to trimming and J lost 5 bases, with 10 bases between them.